This T cell receptor (beta chain) was sequenced during a study of early T cells in non-severe SARS-CoV-2 infection. Background on the study: The study sequenced bulk RNA from unsorted whole blood, with chains unpaired.

Concerning this clonotype: No DNA is shown, since the ends of the CDR3 on it are uncertain; the CDR3 is the one TCRdb lists.

Germline CDR1 and CDR2: MGHDK and SYGVNS. The CDR3 sequence runs 16 residues, both termini included. TCRdb re-called the 5' RACE reads with MiXCR, one entry per CDR3 protein. The data show tens of thousands of distinct CDR3 sequences, approximately 13% seen once. The J gene is TRBJ2-2, the V gene TRBV25-1; the table's D call TRBD1 went unverified against the DNA. This receptor was obtained from an adult who was a healthcare worker with PCR-confirmed SARS-CoV-2 infection or an uninfected control (not recorded which). Sequences were obtained from whole blood. The CDR3 reads CASSEGTGHTGELFFF.